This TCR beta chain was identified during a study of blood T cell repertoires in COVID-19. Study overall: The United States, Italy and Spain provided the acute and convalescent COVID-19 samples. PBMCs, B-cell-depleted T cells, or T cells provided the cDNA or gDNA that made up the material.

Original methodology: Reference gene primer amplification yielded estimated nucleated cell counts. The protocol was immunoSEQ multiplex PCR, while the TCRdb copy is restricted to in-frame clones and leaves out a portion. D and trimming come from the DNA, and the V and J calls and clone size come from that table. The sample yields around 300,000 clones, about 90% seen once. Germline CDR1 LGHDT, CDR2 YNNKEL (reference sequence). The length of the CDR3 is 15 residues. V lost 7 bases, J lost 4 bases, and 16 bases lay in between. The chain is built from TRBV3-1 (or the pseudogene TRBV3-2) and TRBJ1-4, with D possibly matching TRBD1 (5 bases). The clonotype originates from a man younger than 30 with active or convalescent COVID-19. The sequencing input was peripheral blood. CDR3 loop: CASKSRGGVNEKLFF. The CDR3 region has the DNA TGTGCCAGCAAAAGTCGGGGGGGAGTTAATGAAAAACTGTTTTTT.